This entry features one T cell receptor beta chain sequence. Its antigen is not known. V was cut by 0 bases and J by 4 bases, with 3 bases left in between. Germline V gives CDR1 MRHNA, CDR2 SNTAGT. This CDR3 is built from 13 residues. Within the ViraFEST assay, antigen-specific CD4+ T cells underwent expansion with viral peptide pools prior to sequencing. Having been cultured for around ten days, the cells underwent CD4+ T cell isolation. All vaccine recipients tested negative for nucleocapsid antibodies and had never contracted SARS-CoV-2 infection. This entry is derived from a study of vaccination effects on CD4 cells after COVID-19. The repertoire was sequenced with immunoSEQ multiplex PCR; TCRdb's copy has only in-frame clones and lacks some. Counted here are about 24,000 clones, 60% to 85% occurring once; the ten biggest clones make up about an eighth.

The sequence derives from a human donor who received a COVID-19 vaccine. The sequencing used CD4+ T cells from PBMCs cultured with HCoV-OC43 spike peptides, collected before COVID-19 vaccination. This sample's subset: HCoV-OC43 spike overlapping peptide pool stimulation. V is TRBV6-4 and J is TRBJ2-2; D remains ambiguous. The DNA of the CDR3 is TGTGCCAGCAGTGACTCGAGCACCGGGGAGCTGTTTTTT. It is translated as CASSDSSTGELFF.